Listed below are T cell receptor beta chains from one sample, sequenced in a study of blood T cell repertoires in COVID-19. Some clones are missing from TCRdb's copy, which holds only in-frame ones; the method was immunoSEQ multiplex PCR. This table has under 200,000 clones, about 82% appearing once. Sequencing was performed on PBMCs or T cells enriched from blood (not recorded which). These receptors all stem from a man in his forties or fifties with acute COVID-19. Both conserved end residues are trimmed from each CDR3. The order of the fields is J gene, V gene, CDR3 protein.

J: TRBJ2-1
V: TRBV19
CDR3: ASRWDRDSGEQF

J: TRBJ2-7
V: TRBV20-1
CDR3: SATQVYEQY

J: TRBJ1-5
V: TRBV5-6
CDR3: ASSYRGDLGFLAQH

J: TRBJ2-5
V: TRBV27
CDR3: ASGTSGRDPETQY

J: TRBJ2-2
V: TRBV7-6
CDR3: ASSLIAGVGTGELF

J: TRBJ2-1
V: TRBV4-1
CDR3: ASSQEGARFDNEQF

J: TRBJ1-5
V: TRBV6-5
CDR3: ASSLRTGVNQPQH

J: TRBJ2-7
V: TRBV7-2
CDR3: ASSFSGTQRGEQY

J: TRBJ1-3
V: TRBV7-3
CDR3: ASSKSAGQLETPSGNTIY

J: TRBJ2-5
V: TRBV12-3/TRBV12-4
CDR3: ASSLVGGTQY

J: TRBJ2-7
V: TRBV5-6
CDR3: ASSPQAYSYEQY

J: TRBJ2-7
V: TRBV6-5
CDR3: ASKKGLVSYEQY

J: TRBJ1-4
V: TRBV7-9
CDR3: ASRSTGGGSEKLF

J: TRBJ2-2
V: TRBV7-9
CDR3: ASSTLAEHVGELF

J: TRBJ1-4
V: TRBV7-8
CDR3: ASSLAPGGNEKLF

J: TRBJ1-5
V: TRBV2
CDR3: ASSDGTGRYQPQH

J: TRBJ2-5
V: TRBV5-1
CDR3: ASSLRPPGETQY

J: TRBJ2-1
V: TRBV9
CDR3: ASSTAGGSYNEQF

J: TRBJ2-1
V: TRBV2
CDR3: ASERDRGFDEQF

J: TRBJ2-1
V: TRBV4-3
CDR3: ASSQELAGDARRNEQF

J: TRBJ1-2
V: TRBV28
CDR3: ASSPRTVNNYGYT

J: TRBJ2-7
V: TRBV9
CDR3: ASGITESSYEQY

J: TRBJ2-3
V: TRBV19
CDR3: ASTPRHPNTDTQY

J: TRBJ2-2
V: TRBV3-1/TRBV3-2
CDR3: ASSQTGTGNTGELF

J: TRBJ2-1
V: TRBV19
CDR3: ASSMSPVNEQF

J: TRBJ2-7
V: TRBV5-1
CDR3: ASSFGQGGAYEQY

J: TRBJ2-1
V: TRBV7-3
CDR3: ASSTTQGPRTSGTAYNEQF

J: TRBJ1-5
V: TRBV30
CDR3: AWRRSLGQGNYEPQH

J: TRBJ1-2
V: TRBV4-2
CDR3: ASSQERRGDGYT

J: TRBJ1-1
V: TRBV10-3
CDR3: AISEGQPPEAF

J: TRBJ2-1
V: TRBV5-4
CDR3: ASSFGTGLLDEQF

J: TRBJ1-5
V: TRBV18
CDR3: ASSPQGIPQH

J: TRBJ2-7
V: TRBV6-2/TRBV6-3
CDR3: ASSWQGIYEQY

J: TRBJ1-1
V: TRBV27
CDR3: ASSFGTPEAF

J: TRBJ2-1
V: TRBV7-9
CDR3: ASNKGGGGASTNEQF

J: TRBJ1-5
V: TRBV30
CDR3: AWSVLLGQPQH

J: TRBJ1-5
V: TRBV4-2
CDR3: ASSQDHQGAGQPQH

J: TRBJ1-1
V: TRBV2
CDR3: ARRTGGTEAF